These 8 T cell receptor beta chains originate from one sample sequenced in a study of blood T cell repertoires in COVID-19. Profiled with immunoSEQ multiplex PCR; TCRdb holds only in-frame clones, not every one. The table lists about 160,000 clones, under 90% of them singletons, with roughly 18% in the top ten. The material sequenced was PBMCs or T cells enriched from blood (not recorded which). The receptor source for this set is a man in his sixties who had recovered from COVID-19.

This clone was found a few times. The V gene is TRBV18, the J gene TRBJ1-4, with no clear D. The CDR3 length is 14 residues. The V and J ends lost 0 bases and 5 bases respectively, with 7 bases between them. Germline assignment: CDR1 KGHSH and CDR2 LQKENI. In DNA, the CDR3 is TGTGCCAGCTCACCACCTTCCGGGAATGAAAAACTGTTTTTT. Its translation: CASSPPSGNEKLFF.

The chain links TRBV29-1 to TRBJ2-7, with 15 bases matching TRBD2. With V trimmed by 7 bases and J by 0 bases, 10 bases remained unmatched. This CDR3 is 17 amino acids long. CDR1 is SQVTM, CDR2 ANQGSEA, per germline. CDR3 sequence: CSALGTSGRLVSYEQYF. The CDR3 DNA follows: TGCAGCGCCCTAGGGACTAGCGGGAGGCTGGTCTCCTACGAGCAGTACTTC.

The chain couples TRBV2 to TRBJ1-5; D is unclear. CDR1 is SNHLY and CDR2 is FYNNEI in the germline V gene. V was shortened by 3 bases and J by 4 bases, with 7 bases between the two germline ends. The CDR3 loop spans 13 amino acids. The CDR3 reads CASSDFGNQPQHF. The CDR3 coding sequence is TGTGCCAGCAGTGATTTCGGGAATCAGCCCCAGCATTTT.

V and J are TRBV25-1 and TRBJ2-3; possible D gene TRBD2, 5 bases. The length of the CDR3 is 13 residues. CDR1 MGHDK and CDR2 SYGVNS come from the germline V gene. Trimming pared 1 base from V and 6 bases from J, leaving 8 bases between. This CDR3 is CASSEFTGDTQYF. The CDR3 bases are TGTGCCAGCAGTGAATTTACGGGGGATACGCAGTATTTT.

This clone has a count of ten or more. This chain links TRBV7-3 with TRBJ2-3, with 9 bases fitting TRBD1. This CDR3 has 13 residues. Germline V CDR1 and CDR2: SGHTA, FQGTGA. The V gene end was trimmed by 5 bases and the J gene end by 5 bases; junction bases not matched to a gene: 2. Here the CDR3 DNA reads TGTGCCAGCAGCGTGACAGGGGGAGATACGCAGTATTTT. This codes for CASSVTGGDTQYF.

V usage is TRBV3-1 (or the pseudogene TRBV3-2) and J usage is TRBJ1-1, with 7 bases matching TRBD1. Per germline, CDR1 LGHDT and CDR2 YNNKEL (reference sequence). Trimming cost V 0 bases and J 1 base; bases outside gene matches: 11. The CDR3 runs 18 residues. CDR3 DNA sequence: TGTGCCAGCAGCCAAGATTACGTTCGGGACAGAAAGAACACTGAAGCTTTCTTT. Translation gives CASSQDYVRDRKNTEAFF.

The gene calls are TRBV5-1 and TRBJ2-1; D not certain. Trimming shortened V by 1 base and J by 4 bases, and 9 bases separated the two germline ends. The CDR3 is made up of 14 amino acids. Germline V gives CDR1 SGHRS, CDR2 YFSETQ. CDR3 amino acids: CASSLTTSYNEQFF. In DNA form, the CDR3 reads TGCGCCAGCAGCTTGACTACTTCGTACAATGAGCAGTTCTTC.

The CDR3 sequence: CAISESIGRSGNTIYF. The CDR3, as DNA: TGTGCCATCAGTGAGTCTATTGGGAGGTCCGGAAACACCATATATTTT. This chain links TRBV10-3 with TRBJ1-3; no reliable D call. The germline CDR1 and CDR2 sequences are ENHRY and SYGVKD. With 0 bases removed from V and 4 bases from J, the gap between germline ends came to 13 bases. This CDR3 has 16 residues.